These 8 T cell receptor beta chains came from one sample sequenced in a study of T cell repertoires in cytomegalovirus infection. TCRdb analysed the reads with MiXCR anew, one entry per CDR3 protein. Of approximately 990,000 distinct CDR3 sequences listed, more than 25% are singletons. Antigen specificity for these receptors is unknown. Material: cultured CD8+ T cells from PBMCs, obtained from culture after CMV antigen stimulation. The origin of the receptors is a human donor in good health (CMV status not recorded). Some clones in this sample may be carry-over from other donors' samples.

The rearrangement links TRBV7-2 to TRBJ2-2; D is unclear. This CDR3 is built from 11 residues. Trimming cost V 10 bases and J 8 bases, with 11 bases left between them. From germline, CDR1 is SGHTA and CDR2 FQGNSA. CDR3 loop: CATERHGELFF. The CDR3 nucleotides are TGTGCCACCGAACGCCATGGGGAGCTGTTTTTT. Based on the CDR3 plus reference TRBV7-2 and TRBJ2-2, the full variable domain is GAGVSQSPSNKVTEKGKDVELRCDPISGHTALYWYRQSLGQGLEFLIYFQGNSAPDKSGLPSDRFSAERTGGSVSTLTIQRTQQEDSAVYLCATERHGELFFGEGSRLTVL.

Worth noting for this clonotype: The junction departs from germline at one end; a sequencing error may be responsible. The chain uses TRBV6-1 and TRBJ1-2; D not certain. The germline V gene encodes CDR1 MNHNS and CDR2 SASEGT. The CDR3 loop spans 8 amino acids. The CDR3 sequence is CASSGRRF. CDR3 in DNA: TGTGCCAGCAGTGGACGCCGCTTC.

The J gene is TRBJ2-5, the V gene TRBV15; 8 bases fit TRBD2. V dropped 1 base and J dropped 4; count of bases not matched to a gene: 2. In germline, CDR1 is LNHNV, CDR2 YYDKDF (reference sequence). The CDR3 is made up of 14 amino acids. The CDR3 nucleotides read TGTGCCACCAGCAGAGTCCTAGCGGGAGAGACCCAGTACTTC. This translates into CATSRVLAGETQYF.

This clonotype was recorded a few times. This chain connects TRBV10-3 to TRBJ1-6; 7 bases are a match to TRBD1. V gave up 8 bases and J gave up 3 bases; unmatched junction bases: 7. The CDR3 loop spans 15 amino acids. Per germline, CDR1 ENHRY and CDR2 SYGVKD. The CDR3 sequence: CAISSYRGYNSPLHF. CDR3 nucleotides: TGTGCCATCTCAAGTTACAGGGGCTATAATTCACCCCTCCACTTT.

CDR3 in DNA: TGTGCCATCAGTGACCCTGACAGGGCGGTCTACAATGAGCAGTTCTTC. This gives the protein CAISDPDRAVYNEQFF. This chain links TRBV10-3 with TRBJ2-1, with 7 bases lining up with TRBD1. CDR1 and CDR2 from the germline V gene are ENHRY and SYGVKD. The CDR3 runs 16 residues. With V trimmed by 3 bases and J by 3 bases, 8 bases remained unmatched.

The sample holds many counts of this clonotype. The rearrangement links TRBV7-6 to TRBJ2-3; 8 bases agree with TRBD1. Germline assignment: CDR1 SGHVS and CDR2 FNYEAQ. The CDR3 is 15 residues long. Trimming at V came to 5 bases and at J to 0 bases, leaving 4 bases not matched to a gene. CDR3: CASSRTGPSTDTQYF. The CDR3 region has the DNA TGTGCCAGCAGCAGGACAGGGCCTAGCACAGATACGCAGTATTTT.

J is TRBJ2-1 and V is TRBV7-8, with 9 positions matching TRBD1. Germline V gene lookup returns CDR1 SGHVS and CDR2 FQNEAQ. CDR3 size: 15 residues. The V and J ends lost 7 bases and 2 bases, in that order; junction bases with no gene match: 6. CDR3 region: CASTDGQGTYNEQFF. The CDR3 region has the DNA TGTGCCAGCACCGACGGACAGGGGACCTACAATGAGCAGTTCTTC.

The table lists this clonotype with a few counts. The CDR3 DNA is TGTGCCAGCAGTGCTTCCACCGCGGGGGTTGGCACAGATACGCAGTATTTT. It encodes CASSASTAGVGTDTQYF. The rearrangement uses TRBV6-4 and TRBJ2-3; 7 bases map to TRBD2. The germline CDR1 and CDR2 sequences are MRHNA and SNTAGT. The V segment lost 4 bases and the J segment 1 base; nucleotides outside the gene matches: 11. There are 17 residues in the CDR3.